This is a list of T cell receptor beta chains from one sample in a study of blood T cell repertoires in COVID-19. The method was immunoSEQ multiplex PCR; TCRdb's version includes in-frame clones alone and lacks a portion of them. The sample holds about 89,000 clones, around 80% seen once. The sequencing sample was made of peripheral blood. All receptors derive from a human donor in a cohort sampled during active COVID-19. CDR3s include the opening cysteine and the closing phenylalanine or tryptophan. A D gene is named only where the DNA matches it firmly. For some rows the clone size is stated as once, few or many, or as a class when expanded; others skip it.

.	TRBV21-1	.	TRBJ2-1	TGTGCCAGCAGCAGACCTGGGACTGAGGCCTTACTACCCTCCTACAATGAGCAGTTCTTC	CASSRPGTEALLPSYNEQFF
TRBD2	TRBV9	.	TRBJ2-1	TGTGCCAGCAGCTCCGGACTAGCGGGAGTTGAGCAGTTCTTC	CASSSGLAGVEQFF
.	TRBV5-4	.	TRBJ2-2	TGTGCCAGCAGCTTGGAGCCAGGGGAGGGGGAGCTGTTTTTT	CASSLEPGEGELFF
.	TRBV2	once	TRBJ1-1	TGTGCCAGCAGCACAATATCAGTGAACACTGAAGCTTTCTTT	CASSTISVNTEAFF
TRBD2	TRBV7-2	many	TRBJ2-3	TGTGCCAGCAGCCTCTGGACTAGCGGCACAGATACGCAGTATTTT	CASSLWTSGTDTQYF
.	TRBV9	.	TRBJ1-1	TGTGCCAGCAGCGTAGGGCGGATGAACACTGAAGCTTTCTTT	CASSVGRMNTEAFF
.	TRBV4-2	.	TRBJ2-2	TGTGCCAGCAGCCGAGATCGGGGATTCGGGGAGCTGTTTTTT	CASSRDRGFGELFF
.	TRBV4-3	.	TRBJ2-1	TGCGCCAGCAGCCAAGAAGGGCAGGGGCGTTACAATGAGCAGTTCTTC	CASSQEGQGRYNEQFF
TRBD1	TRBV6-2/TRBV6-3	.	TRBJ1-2	TGTGCCAGCAGTTACATCGGGACAGGGAACTATGGCTACACCTTC	CASSYIGTGNYGYTF
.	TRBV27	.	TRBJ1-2	TGTGCCAGCAGTTTAACCCCTCGTGGGGAGGGCTACACCTTC	CASSLTPRGEGYTF
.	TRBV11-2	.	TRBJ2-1	TGTGCCAGCAGCTTAGACGGGAGCTCCTACAATGAGCAGTTCTTC	CASSLDGSSYNEQFF
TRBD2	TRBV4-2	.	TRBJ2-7	TGTGCCAGCAGCCGAACTAGCGGGAGCTACGAGCAGTACTTC	CASSRTSGSYEQYF
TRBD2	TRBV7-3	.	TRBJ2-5	TGTGCCAGCAGCTTATCTGACGGACTAGCGGGAGGACTCCAGTACTTC	CASSLSDGLAGGLQYF
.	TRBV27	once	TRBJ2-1	TGTGCCAGCAGTCAACTTTCGGGAAACAATGAGCAGTTCTTC	CASSQLSGNNEQFF
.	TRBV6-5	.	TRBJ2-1	TGTGCCAGCAGTTACTGGGGGCAGGAACAGTTCTTC	CASSYWGQEQFF
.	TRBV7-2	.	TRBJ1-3	TGTGCCAGCAGCTTAAAGAGCTCTGGAAACACCATATATTTT	CASSLKSSGNTIYF
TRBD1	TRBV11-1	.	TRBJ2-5	TGTGCCAGCAGCAACAGGGGCCCCCAAGAGACCCAGTACTTC	CASSNRGPQETQYF
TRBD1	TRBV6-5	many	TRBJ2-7	TGTGCCAGCAGACTCGGACAGGGGGCCTACGAGCAGTACTTC	CASRLGQGAYEQYF
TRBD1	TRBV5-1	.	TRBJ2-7	TGCGCCAGCAGACCCCCCGGACAGGGATACGAGCAGTACTTC	CASRPPGQGYEQYF
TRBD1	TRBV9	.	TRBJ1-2	TGTGCCAGCAGTCGGGACAGCACTAACTATGGCTACACCTTC	CASSRDSTNYGYTF
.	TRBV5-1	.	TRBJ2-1	TGCGCCAGCAGCTTGGGAGGGGCGGGAAGCTCCTACAATGAGCAGTTCTTC	CASSLGGAGSSYNEQFF
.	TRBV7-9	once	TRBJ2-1	TGTGCCAGCAGCCCCCTTCCCCAAAGGGGCGAGCAGTTCTTC	CASSPLPQRGEQFF
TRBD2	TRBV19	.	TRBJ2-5	TGTGCCAGTAGTGGGGGCTGGACTAGCGGGAGGAAGCGGGAGACCCAGTACTTC	CASSGGWTSGRKRETQYF
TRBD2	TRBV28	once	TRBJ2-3	TGTGCCAGCTCTGGGGTAGGACTAGCGGGAAGTGGGACAGATACGCAGTATTTT	CASSGVGLAGSGTDTQYF
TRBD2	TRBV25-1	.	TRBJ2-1	TGTGCCAGCAGTTCCCCGGGAGGGGTCTACAATGAGCAGTTCTTC	CASSSPGGVYNEQFF
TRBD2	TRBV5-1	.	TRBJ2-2	TGCGCCAGCAGCGAAGCGGGGGGGGAGCTGTTTTTT	CASSEAGGELFF
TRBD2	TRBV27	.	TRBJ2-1	TGTGCCAGCAGTCCCCTCGCTAGCGGGAGATACAATGAGCAGTTCTTC	CASSPLASGRYNEQFF
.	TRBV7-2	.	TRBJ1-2	TGTGCCAGCAGCCCAGCCCGGCGGTATAACTATGGCTACACCTTC	CASSPARRYNYGYTF
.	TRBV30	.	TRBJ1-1	TGTGCCTGGACCGAGAGTGGGAACACTGAAGCTTTCTTT	CAWTESGNTEAFF
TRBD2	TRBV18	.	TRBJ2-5	TGTGCCAGCTCACCATTGCCGGGACTAGTGGGAGAGACCCAGTACTTC	CASSPLPGLVGETQYF
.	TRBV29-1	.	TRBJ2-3	TGCAGCGGGGGATACACAGATACGCAGTATTTT	CSGGYTDTQYF
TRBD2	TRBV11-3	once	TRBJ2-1	TGTGCCAGCAGCTTAACCGAGCGGGATGGGCAGTTCTTC	CASSLTERDGQFF